These 10 T cell receptor beta chains came from one sample sequenced in a study of cytomegalovirus exposure and HLA in healthy donors. Primers: 60 Vbeta forward and 13 Jbeta reverse. This table comes from immunoSEQ multiplex PCR, and its TCRdb copy is limited to in-frame clones, with some not included. The sample carries about 38,000 clones, just over 85% recorded once. The specimen was PBMCs. The receptors were gathered from a middle-aged woman in good health and CMV-seropositive.

The chain combines TRBV5-1 with TRBJ2-7; 9 nucleotides line up with TRBD1. This CDR3 has 16 residues. V was pared by 0 bases and J by 4 bases, with 8 bases of the junction left unmatched. Germline assignment: CDR1 SGHRS and CDR2 YFSETQ. CDR3 amino acids: CASSLVPGTGLYEQYF. CDR3 sequence (DNA): TGCGCCAGCAGCTTGGTTCCGGGGACAGGGCTATACGAGCAGTACTTC.

This chain uses TRBV7-2 with TRBJ1-2; D is possibly TRBD1 (6 bases). CDR1 is SGHTA and CDR2 is FQGNSA in the germline V gene. This CDR3 has 14 amino acids. V gave up 2 bases and J gave up 0 bases, with 7 bases separating them. CDR3 region: CASSLNRANYGYTF. The CDR3 nucleotides are TGTGCCAGCAGCTTAAACAGGGCTAACTATGGCTACACCTTC. Looking up the rest from reference TRBV7-2 and TRBJ1-2 gives the full variable domain: GAGVSQSPSNKVTEKGKDVELRCDPISGHTALYWYRQSLGQGLEFLIYFQGNSAPDKSGLPSDRFSAERTGGSVSTLTIQRTQQEDSAVYLCASSLNRANYGYTFGSGTRLTVV.

The chain uses TRBV7-2 and TRBJ1-6; D unclear. Deletions cut 2 bases from V and 6 bases from J, with 14 bases between. From germline, CDR1 is SGHTA and CDR2 FQGNSA. CDR3 size: 16 residues. The chain's CDR3 is CASSLSMASSNSPLHF. The CDR3 region has the DNA TGTGCCAGCAGCTTAAGTATGGCTTCCAGTAATTCACCCCTCCACTTT.

The chain employs TRBV9 and TRBJ1-6; D is undetermined. This CDR3 comprises 13 residues. Germline assignment: CDR1 SGDLS and CDR2 YYNGEE. V dropped 0 bases and J dropped 6 bases, with 4 bases sitting between them. The CDR3 DNA follows: TGTGCCAGCAGCGTAGGAGTTAATTCACCCCTCCACTTT. Protein: CASSVGVNSPLHF.

This chain uses TRBV4-2 with TRBJ2-7; D is possibly TRBD2 (6 bases). V dropped 0 bases and J dropped 7 bases, with 19 bases sitting between them. Germline CDR1 and CDR2: LGHNA and YNFKEQ. The length of the CDR3 is 16 residues. The CDR3 coding sequence is TGTGCCAGCAGCCAAGAAGGTGGGGGGACGATAGGGGAGCAGTACTTC. It encodes CASSQEGGGTIGEQYF.

In this sample, this clone turned up once. CDR3 nucleotide sequence: TGTGCCAGTAGTATTGTCGGGGATGGCTACACCTTC. Its translation: CASSIVGDGYTF. This rearrangement joins TRBV19 to TRBJ1-2; D is unclear. Trimming shortened V by 3 bases and J by 6 bases, and 8 bases separated the two germline ends. The CDR3 spans 12 residues. Per the germline V gene, CDR1 is LNHDA and CDR2 is SQIVND (reference sequence).

This chain uses TRBV14 with TRBJ2-3; D gene unclear. The V end was cut by 1 base, the J end by 2 bases, with 10 bases between. This CDR3 region has 15 residues. Germline V gene sequence: CDR1 SGHDN, CDR2 FVKESK. CDR3 residues: CASSQAGLPTDTQYF. Written as DNA, the CDR3 is TGTGCCAGCAGCCAAGCAGGTTTACCCACAGATACGCAGTATTTT.

The chain couples TRBV7-6 to TRBJ2-2, with 7 positions matching TRBD1. CDR3 size: 13 residues. Per the germline V gene, CDR1 is SGHVS and CDR2 is FNYEAQ. Trimming at V came to 5 bases and at J to 5 bases, leaving 2 bases not matched to a gene. CDR3 loop: CASSTTGTGELFF. Here the CDR3 DNA reads TGTGCCAGCAGCACGACAGGGACCGGGGAGCTGTTTTTT.

V usage is TRBV19 and J usage is TRBJ2-3, with a tentative D call TRBD2 (7 bases). Germline CDR1 and CDR2: LNHDA and SQIVND (reference sequence). Trimming removed 4 bases from V and 1 base from J, with 12 bases in between. This CDR3 spans 15 amino acids. The CDR3 protein is CASSNRGARTDTQYF. The CDR3 bases are TGTGCCAGTAGTAACCGGGGGGCCCGCACAGATACGCAGTATTTT.

The rearrangement uses TRBV7-2 and TRBJ2-7; TRBD2 agrees at 8 bases. Trimming cost V 3 bases and J 2 bases; bases outside gene matches: 9. Germline V lookup: CDR1 SGHTA, CDR2 FQGNSA. The CDR3 has 16 amino acids. The CDR3 bases are TGTGCCAGCAGCTTGGACCTGCGGGGGGACGCCTACGAGCAGTACTTC. This sequence encodes CASSLDLRGDAYEQYF.